These T cell receptor beta chains were read from a single sample in a study of tumor and adjacent non-tumor tissue in lung cancer. TCRdb reanalysed the multiplex PCR reads using MiXCR and keeps one entry per CDR3 protein. The data show some 80,000 distinct CDR3 sequences, about two thirds seen once. The specimen sequenced was lung tumor tissue. Receptors were obtained from a woman aged 40 to 49 with non-small cell lung cancer. CDR3s include the opening cysteine and the closing phenylalanine or tryptophan. D genes are given only for firm matches. Clone size is not always given. Where it is, it says once, few, many or a class for expanded clones.

abundance,d_gene,j_gene,len,v_gene,CDR3aa,CDR3nt
-,-,TRBJ2-1,15,TRBV11-3,CASSAVSNTYYEQFF,TGTGCTAGCAGCGCCGTATCGAACACTTACTATGAGCAGTTCTTC
-,TRBD2,TRBJ2-5,15,TRBV4-1,CANSHDISGGLTQYF,TGCGCCAACAGCCATGATATTAGCGGGGGGTTGACCCAGTACTTC
many,-,TRBJ1-1,12,TRBV5-5,CASRRSNTEAFF,TGTGCGAGCAGGCGGTCGAACACTGAAGCTTTCTTT
-,-,TRBJ2-2,16,TRBV6-6,CASSYGAGESTRDLFF,TGTGCCAGCAGTTATGGGGCCGGAGAGAGCACCAGGGATCTGTTTTTT
-,-,TRBJ2-1,14,TRBV11-2,CFSSIPGAMGEQFF,TGTTTCAGCAGCATTCCCGGAGCCATGGGTGAGCAGTTCTTC
-,-,TRBJ2-6,16,TRBV6-2/TRBV6-3,CASTTDMEAGANVLTF,TGTGCCAGCACTACGGACATGGAGGCCGGGGCCAACGTCCTGACTTTC
once,TRBD1,TRBJ2-7,14,TRBV5-6,CASAVQGFSYKQYF,TGTGCCAGCGCGGTACAGGGGTTCTCCTACAAGCAGTACTTT
-,TRBD1,TRBJ2-5,15,TRBV5-1,CASSRSTGGVETQYF,TGCGCCAGCAGCCGGAGCACAGGGGGCGTAGAGACCCAGTACTTC
many,-,TRBJ2-1,12,TRBV6-2/TRBV6-3,CASSYSGWSQFF,TGTGCCAGCAGTTACTCGGGGTGGTCGCAGTTCTTC
many,TRBD2,TRBJ2-7,13,TRBV29-1,CSVVGRAGYEQYF,TGCAGCGTTGTTGGGAGGGCCGGGTACGAGCAGTACTTC